Presented here are 23 T cell receptor beta chains from one specimen sequenced in a study of PD-1 blockade in mismatch repair-deficient tumors. Assay: immunoSEQ multiplex PCR; the TCRdb copy retains only in-frame clones and omits some. The table records roughly 49,000 clones, 65% to 80% of them present only once. This sample comprised PBMCs, obtained before pembrolizumab treatment. The receptors originated from an adult with mismatch repair-deficient cancer.

This clone was found once. The CDR3 sequence is CASSSGTSGGNEQFF. The CDR3, as DNA: TGTGCCAGCAGTTCTGGGACTAGCGGGGGGAATGAGCAGTTCTTC. V usage is TRBV6-6 and J usage is TRBJ2-1, with 15 bases fitting TRBD2. V shed 4 bases and J 7 bases; nucleotides not matched to a gene: 2. Germline V gene sequence: CDR1 MNHNY, CDR2 SVGAGI (reference sequence). The CDR3 consists of 15 residues.

This clone was seen only a few times. The V and J genes are TRBV14 and TRBJ2-2; 7 bases are shared with TRBD1. This CDR3 region has 15 residues. The germline CDR1 and CDR2 sequences are SGHDN and FVKESK. The V and J ends lost 5 bases and 0 bases, in that order; junction bases with no gene match: 3. DNA for the CDR3: TGTGCCAGCAGCTTGGGACAGTCGAACACCGGGGAGCTGTTTTTT. It encodes CASSLGQSNTGELFF.

This chain uses TRBV30 with TRBJ2-3, with D possibly being TRBD1 or TRBD2 (5 bases each). Trimming took off 5 bases at V and 6 bases at J, with 12 bases between the two ends. The V gene's germline CDR1 is GTSNPN and CDR2 SVGIG (reference sequence). The CDR3 covers 12 residues. CDR3 sequence: CAWGTLTDTQYF. The CDR3 DNA follows: TGTGCCTGGGGGACCCTGACGGATACGCAGTATTTT.

The chain carries TRBV6-4 and TRBJ1-1; possibly TRBD1 for D (5 bases). Trimming took off 5 bases at V and 4 bases at J, with 14 bases between the two ends. This CDR3 comprises 14 residues. Germline V gene sequence: CDR1 MRHNA, CDR2 SNTAGT. The CDR3 is CASSRTPGGTEAFF. CDR3 nucleotide sequence: TGTGCCAGCAGTCGAACCCCCGGGGGCACTGAAGCTTTCTTT.

V gene TRBV9 combines with J gene TRBJ2-2, with TRBD2 as a possible D gene (5 bases). V lost 4 bases and J lost 0, with 16 bases in between. Germline values: CDR1 SGDLS, CDR2 YYNGEE. This CDR3 is built from 17 residues. CDR3 bases: TGTGCCAGCAGCACTCGCCCGAGGGAACCGAACACCGGGGAGCTGTTTTTT. Protein product: CASSTRPREPNTGELFF.

The rearrangement joins TRBV4-2 to TRBJ2-1, with 13 bases that match TRBD2. CDR1 and CDR2 from the germline V gene are LGHNA and YNFKEQ. This CDR3 is built from 17 residues. J gave up 5 bases and V 0 bases, and 4 bases lay outside the gene matches. CDR3 residues: CASSQESGTSGNNEQFF. DNA for the CDR3: TGTGCCAGCAGCCAAGAGTCCGGGACTAGCGGGAACAATGAGCAGTTCTTC.

The gene calls are TRBV5-1 and TRBJ2-2; D not certain. Germline loops: CDR1 SGHRS, CDR2 YFSETQ. V lost 1 base and J lost 0, with 4 bases in between. This CDR3 comprises 14 residues. The CDR3 DNA reads as TGCGCCAGCAGCTTGAATACGAACACCGGGGAGCTGTTTTTT. This gives the protein CASSLNTNTGELFF.

Only a few counts were recorded for this clone. This chain uses TRBV7-9 with TRBJ1-5; 7 bases are shared with TRBD1. V was clipped by 5 bases and J by 5 bases; unmatched bases: 3. Germline values: CDR1 SEHNR, CDR2 FQNEAQ (reference sequence). The CDR3 spans 13 residues. As DNA, the CDR3 is TGTGCCAGCAGCCTAACAGGGGATCAGCCCCAGCATTTT. Translating it yields CASSLTGDQPQHF.

In this sample, this clone turned up a few times. J is TRBJ2-7 and V is TRBV7-2, with 7 positions matching TRBD1. J was trimmed by 3 bases and V by 2 bases; bases with no gene match: 7. The germline V gene encodes CDR1 SGHTA and CDR2 FQGNSA. The CDR3 is 15 residues long. The CDR3 region has the DNA TGTGCCAGCAGCTTATTAGGGGGCCAATTCTACGAGCAGTACTTC. This gives the protein CASSLLGGQFYEQYF.

This clone showed up just once. The sample contains more than one DNA sequence encoding this CDR3. This chain links TRBV5-1 with TRBJ2-2; D is unclear. The CDR3 has 14 amino acids. V lost 0 bases to trimming and J lost 3 bases, with 6 bases between them. The germline gives CDR1 SGHRS, CDR2 YFSETQ. CDR3 bases: TGCGCCAGCAGCTTGGCTCGCGACACCGGGGAGCTGTTTTTT. Encoded protein: CASSLARDTGELFF.

The rearrangement uses TRBV7-3 and TRBJ2-5, with D unresolved. V was trimmed by 1 base and J by 5 bases, leaving 14 bases between them. The CDR3 has 15 amino acids. Germline-derived CDR1 and CDR2 are SGHTA and FQGTGA. CDR3 amino acids: CASSLKRQTWETQYF. The CDR3 bases are TGTGCCAGCAGCTTAAAGCGACAAACCTGGGAGACCCAGTACTTC.

The chain uses TRBV7-3 and TRBJ2-3, with D tentatively TRBD1 or TRBD2 (5 bases each). Germline CDR1 is SGHTA and CDR2 is FQGTGA. This CDR3 has 16 residues. Trimming took 5 bases from V and 3 from J, leaving 18 bases between them. For the CDR3, the DNA is TGTGCCAGCAGCGTTTCTGGGGGATCCAGGACAGATACGCAGTATTTT. Its protein is CASSVSGGSRTDTQYF.

V gene TRBV6-5 combines with J gene TRBJ1-2, with 9 bases identical to TRBD1. This CDR3 region has 15 residues. Germline loops: CDR1 MNHEY, CDR2 SVGAGI. The trim removed 5 bases at V and 2 bases at J, leaving 6 bases unmatched. CDR3 protein: CASSTGTGLNYGYTF. Written as DNA, the CDR3 is TGTGCCAGCAGTACCGGGACAGGGTTAAACTATGGCTACACCTTC.

This clone has only a few counts. An end of the junction differs from the germline gene, which may be a read error. The chain uses TRBV14 and TRBJ2-1; D is perhaps TRBD2 (6 bases). This CDR3 comprises 14 residues. Germline V gives CDR1 SGHDN, CDR2 FVKESK. The CDR3 DNA sequence: TGTGCCAGCAGCCAACGGGGGTACTACACTGAGCAGTTCTTC. As protein: CASSQRGYYTEQFF.

The V and J genes are TRBV6-5 and TRBJ2-7; no clear D gene. V lost 8 bases, J lost 2 bases, and 10 bases lay in between. CDR1 is MNHEY and CDR2 is SVGAGI in the germline V gene. The CDR3 is 12 residues long. The CDR3: CASQADTYEQYF. CDR3 DNA: TGTGCCAGCCAGGCAGACACCTACGAGCAGTACTTC.

The gene calls are TRBV25-1 and TRBJ2-5; the D call may be TRBD1 or TRBD2 (5 bases each). The V end was cut by 3 bases, the J end by 1 base, with 12 bases between. CDR1 and CDR2 from the germline V gene are MGHDK and SYGVNS. The CDR3 has 15 residues. CDR3 residues: CASSDMGTGQETQYF. CDR3 nucleotides: TGTGCCAGCAGTGATATGGGGACGGGCCAAGAGACCCAGTACTTC.

This clone was found a few times. J is TRBJ2-3 and V is TRBV7-9; 12 bases line up with TRBD1. Germline CDR1 SEHNR, CDR2 FQNEAQ (reference sequence). V was pared by 3 bases and J by 4 bases, with 5 bases of the junction left unmatched. The CDR3 covers 16 residues. The CDR3: CASSLGTGGGSDTQYF. CDR3 sequence (DNA): TGTGCCAGCAGCTTGGGGACAGGGGGCGGTTCAGATACGCAGTATTTT.

The gene calls are TRBV4-1 and TRBJ2-7; 9 bases align to TRBD1. The germline gives CDR1 MGHRA, CDR2 YSYEKL. The CDR3 totals 14 residues. V gave up 4 bases and J gave up 3 bases; unmatched junction bases: 4. CDR3 sequence reads: CASSRGQGRYEQYF. As DNA, the CDR3 is TGCGCCAGCAGCCGTGGACAGGGGCGCTACGAGCAGTACTTC.

This sequence joins TRBV27 and TRBJ2-6; either TRBD1 or TRBD2 may fit D (6 bases each). CDR1 MNHEY and CDR2 SMNVEV come from the germline V gene (reference sequence). The CDR3 has 17 amino acids. Between the trimmed V and J ends, which lost 2 bases and 3 bases, there was a span of 14 bases. CDR3 sequence: CASSLTGALSGANVLTF. CDR3 coding DNA: TGTGCCAGCAGTTTAACGGGGGCTCTAAGTGGGGCCAACGTCCTGACTTTC.

The rearrangement joins TRBV5-1 to TRBJ2-5, with 8 bases aligning to TRBD2. Germline-derived CDR1 and CDR2 are SGHRS and YFSETQ. The J segment lost 5 bases and the V segment lost 0 bases, leaving 12 bases of the junction unmatched. The CDR3 has 17 amino acids. The DNA of the CDR3 is TGCGCCAGCAGCTTGGTTTCCGGGAGGGCCCTTGGGGAGACCCAGTACTTC. It encodes CASSLVSGRALGETQYF.

Concerning this clone: The junction shows a germline mismatch at one end, possibly a read error. This chain joins TRBV30 and TRBJ2-1, with 11 bases aligning to TRBD2. Germline V gene sequence: CDR1 GTSNPN, CDR2 SVGIG (reference sequence). This CDR3 spans 17 amino acids. CDR3 in amino acids: CAWRGGTLAGGEWRSVF. Written as DNA, the CDR3 is TGTGCCTGGAGGGGGGGGACCTTAGCGGGAGGGGAGTGGCGGTCGGTCTTC.

This sequence joins TRBV23-1 and TRBJ2-6; D is possibly TRBD1 or TRBD2 (6 bases each). TRBV23-1 is an ORF for which the function is uncertain. The length of the CDR3 is 14 residues. V gave up 9 bases and J gave up 4 bases, with 13 bases separating them. For the CDR3, the DNA is TGCGCCAGGGTGGGGGCGGGAGGGGCCAACGTCCTGACTTTC. This gives the protein CARVGAGGANVLTF.

This clone turned up a few times. In the same sample, other DNA sequences code for this CDR3. J is TRBJ1-2 and V is TRBV10-2, with D tentatively TRBD1 (5 bases). Germline CDR1 reads WSHSY; CDR2 reads SAAADI. The CDR3 contains 13 residues. Trimming removed 0 bases at V and 8 bases at J, with 10 bases between. CDR3 bases: TGCGCCAGCAGTGAGTCTGGGGGGTACGGCTACACCTTC. Translation: CASSESGGYGYTF.